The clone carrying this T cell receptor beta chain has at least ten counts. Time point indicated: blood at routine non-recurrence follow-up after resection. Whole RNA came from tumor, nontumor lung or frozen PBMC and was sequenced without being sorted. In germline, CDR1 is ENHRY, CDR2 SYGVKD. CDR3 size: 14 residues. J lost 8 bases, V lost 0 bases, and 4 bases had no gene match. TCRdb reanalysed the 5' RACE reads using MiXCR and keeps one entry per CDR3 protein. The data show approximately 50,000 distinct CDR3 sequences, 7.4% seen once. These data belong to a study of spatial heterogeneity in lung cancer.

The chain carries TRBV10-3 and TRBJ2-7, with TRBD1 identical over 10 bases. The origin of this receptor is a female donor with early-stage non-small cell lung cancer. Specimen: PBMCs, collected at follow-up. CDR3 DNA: TGTGCCATCAGTGAGTCGGGACAGGGGATGAAGCAGTACTTC. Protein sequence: CAISESGQGMKQYF.